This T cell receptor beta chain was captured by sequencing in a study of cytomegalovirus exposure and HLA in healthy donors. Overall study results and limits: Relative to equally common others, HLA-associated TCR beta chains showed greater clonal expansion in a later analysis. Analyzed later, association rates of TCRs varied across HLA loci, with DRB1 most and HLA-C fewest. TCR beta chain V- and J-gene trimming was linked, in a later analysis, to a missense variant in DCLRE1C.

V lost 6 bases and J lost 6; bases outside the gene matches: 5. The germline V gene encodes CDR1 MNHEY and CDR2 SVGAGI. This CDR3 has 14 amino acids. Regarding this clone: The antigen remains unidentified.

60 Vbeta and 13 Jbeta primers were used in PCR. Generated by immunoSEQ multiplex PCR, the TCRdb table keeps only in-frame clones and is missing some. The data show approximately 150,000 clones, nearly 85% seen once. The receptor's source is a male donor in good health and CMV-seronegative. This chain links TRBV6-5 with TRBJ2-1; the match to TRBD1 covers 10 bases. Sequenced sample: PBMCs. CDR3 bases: TGTGCCAGCAGACCGGGACAGGGGTCCAATGAGCAGTTCTTC. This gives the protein CASRPGQGSNEQFF.